The subject of this entry is one T cell receptor beta chain. Its antigen remains unidentified. These data originate in a study of T-cell memory formation after mild COVID-19. Study-level points and caveats: Whether second-wave clones peaking at day 37 were SARS-CoV-2 specific went unconfirmed. Some clones that responded turned up in pre-infection memory, which suggests that cross-reactive memory joined in. Later expanders leaned toward CD4+, whereas clones contracting from day 15 to 85 were balanced CD4/CD8. Among CD4+ contracting clones, most were CM and EM, and CD8+ ones EMRA.

Germline CDR1 reads LGHDT; CDR2 reads YNNKEL (reference sequence). CDR3 size: 14 residues. The V end lost 0 bases, the J end lost 7 bases, and 12 bases lay between the germline ends. TCRdb re-derived calls from the 5' RACE reads in MiXCR, one entry per CDR3 protein. The sample holds under 300,000 distinct CDR3 sequences, 7% to 10% seen once. The TCR was taken from a young man who had mild COVID-19 (a few samples of this study predate the infection). Cell type and time point are not known. This chain connects TRBV3-1 to TRBJ1-1; D might be TRBD1 (6 bases). The sample was PBMCs or a T cell subset sorted from them (not recorded which). In nucleotides, the CDR3 is TGTGCCAGCAGCCAAGAACAGGGCTTCGGTGAAGCTTTCTTT. Translated: CASSQEQGFGEAFF.